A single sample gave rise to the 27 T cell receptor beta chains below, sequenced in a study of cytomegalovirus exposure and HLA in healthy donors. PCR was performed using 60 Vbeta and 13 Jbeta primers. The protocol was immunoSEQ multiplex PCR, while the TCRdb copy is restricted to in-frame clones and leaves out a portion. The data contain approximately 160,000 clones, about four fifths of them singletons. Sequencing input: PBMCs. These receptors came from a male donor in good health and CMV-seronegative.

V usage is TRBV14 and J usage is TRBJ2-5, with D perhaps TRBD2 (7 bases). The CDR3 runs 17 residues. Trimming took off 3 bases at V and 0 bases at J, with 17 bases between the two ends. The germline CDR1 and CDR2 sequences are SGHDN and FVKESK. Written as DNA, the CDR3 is TGTGCCAGCAGCCAGAAGAGGGGGGGTCCCCACCAAGAGACCCAGTACTTC. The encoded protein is CASSQKRGGPHQETQYF.

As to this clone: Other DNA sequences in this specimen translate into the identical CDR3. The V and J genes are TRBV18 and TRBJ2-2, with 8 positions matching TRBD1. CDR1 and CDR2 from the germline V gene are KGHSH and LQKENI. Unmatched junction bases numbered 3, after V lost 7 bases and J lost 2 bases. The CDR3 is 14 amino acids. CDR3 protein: CASFQGANTGELFF. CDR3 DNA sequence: TGTGCCAGCTTTCAGGGGGCAAACACCGGGGAGCTGTTTTTT.

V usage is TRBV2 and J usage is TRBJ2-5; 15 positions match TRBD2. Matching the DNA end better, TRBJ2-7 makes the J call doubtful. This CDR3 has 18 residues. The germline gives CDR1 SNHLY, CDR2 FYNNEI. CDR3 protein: CASRTRGTSGRWAYEQYF. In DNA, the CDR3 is TGTGCCAGCAGAACAAGAGGGACTAGCGGGAGGTGGGCCTACGAGCAGTACTTC.

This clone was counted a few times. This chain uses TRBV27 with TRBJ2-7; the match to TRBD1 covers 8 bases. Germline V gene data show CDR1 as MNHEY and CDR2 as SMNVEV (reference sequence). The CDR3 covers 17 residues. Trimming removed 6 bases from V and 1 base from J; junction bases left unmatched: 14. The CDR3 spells CASSSRLAGGGSYEQYF. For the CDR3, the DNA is TGTGCCAGCAGCTCGAGGTTAGCAGGGGGCGGTTCCTACGAGCAGTACTTC.

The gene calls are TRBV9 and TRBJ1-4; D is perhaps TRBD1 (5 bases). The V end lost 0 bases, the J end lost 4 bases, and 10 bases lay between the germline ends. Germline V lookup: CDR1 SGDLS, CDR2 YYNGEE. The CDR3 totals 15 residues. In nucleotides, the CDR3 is TGTGCCAGCAGCGTAGGACAGCTCGATAATGAAAAACTGTTTTTT. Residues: CASSVGQLDNEKLFF.

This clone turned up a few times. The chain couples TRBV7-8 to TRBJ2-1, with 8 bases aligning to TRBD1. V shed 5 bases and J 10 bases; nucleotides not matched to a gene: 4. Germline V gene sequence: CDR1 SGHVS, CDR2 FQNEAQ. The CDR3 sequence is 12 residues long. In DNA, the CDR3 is TGTGCCAGCAGCGCGGGACAGGACGAGCAGTTCTTC. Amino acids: CASSAGQDEQFF.

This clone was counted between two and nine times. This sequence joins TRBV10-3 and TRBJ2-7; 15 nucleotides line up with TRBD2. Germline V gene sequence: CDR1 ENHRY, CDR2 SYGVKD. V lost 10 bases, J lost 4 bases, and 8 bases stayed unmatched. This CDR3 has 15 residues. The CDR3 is CATRRTSGGAYEQYF. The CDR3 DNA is TGTGCCACCAGGCGGACTAGCGGGGGGGCGTACGAGCAGTACTTC.

CDR3: CASSPRTGVRETLFF. Here the CDR3 DNA reads TGTGCCAGCTCACCCCGGACAGGGGTGAGAGAAACCCTGTTTTTT. The chain uses TRBV18 and TRBJ1-4; 9 nucleotides align to TRBD1. The CDR3 runs 15 residues. The V and J ends lost 3 bases and 14 bases, in that order; junction bases with no gene match: 13. CDR1 KGHSH and CDR2 LQKENI come from the germline V gene.

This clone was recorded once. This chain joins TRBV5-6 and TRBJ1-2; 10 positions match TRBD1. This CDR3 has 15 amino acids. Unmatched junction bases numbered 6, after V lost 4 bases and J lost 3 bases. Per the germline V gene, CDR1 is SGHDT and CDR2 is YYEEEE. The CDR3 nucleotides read TGTGCCAGCAGCCACCCCGGGACAGGGGACTATGGCTACACCTTC. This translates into CASSHPGTGDYGYTF.

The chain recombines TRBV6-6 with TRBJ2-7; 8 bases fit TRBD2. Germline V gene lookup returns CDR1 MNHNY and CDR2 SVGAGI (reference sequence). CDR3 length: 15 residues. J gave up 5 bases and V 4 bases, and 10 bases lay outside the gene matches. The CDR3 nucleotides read TGTGCCAGCAGTTTTGGTCTAGCGGGTGAGAACGAGCAGTACTTC. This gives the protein CASSFGLAGENEQYF.

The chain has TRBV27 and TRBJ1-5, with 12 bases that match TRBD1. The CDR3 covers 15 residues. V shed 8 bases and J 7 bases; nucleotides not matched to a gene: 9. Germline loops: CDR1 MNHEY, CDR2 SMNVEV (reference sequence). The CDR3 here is CASGLGTGGRQPQHF. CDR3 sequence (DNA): TGTGCCAGCGGTCTTGGGACAGGGGGCCGGCAGCCCCAGCATTTT.

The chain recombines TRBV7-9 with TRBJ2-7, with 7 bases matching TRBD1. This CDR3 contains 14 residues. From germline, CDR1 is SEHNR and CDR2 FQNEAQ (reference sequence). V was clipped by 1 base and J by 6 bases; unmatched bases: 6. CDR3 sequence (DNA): TGTGCCAGCAGCTTAGAGCCAGGGGGTGGCGAGCAGTACTTC. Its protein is CASSLEPGGGEQYF.

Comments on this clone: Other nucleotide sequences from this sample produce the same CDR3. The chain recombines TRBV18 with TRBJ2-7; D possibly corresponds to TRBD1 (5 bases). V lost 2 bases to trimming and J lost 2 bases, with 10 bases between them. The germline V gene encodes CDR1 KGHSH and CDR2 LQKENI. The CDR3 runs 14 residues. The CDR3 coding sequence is TGTGCCAGCTCACCAGCAGGGTCCACCTACGAGCAGTACTTC. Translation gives CASSPAGSTYEQYF.

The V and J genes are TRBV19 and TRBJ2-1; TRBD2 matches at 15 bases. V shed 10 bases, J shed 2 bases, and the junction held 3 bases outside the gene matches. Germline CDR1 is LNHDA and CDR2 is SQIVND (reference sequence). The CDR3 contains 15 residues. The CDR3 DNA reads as TGTGCCACCGGACTAGCGGGAGGGACCTACAATGAGCAGTTCTTC. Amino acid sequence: CATGLAGGTYNEQFF.

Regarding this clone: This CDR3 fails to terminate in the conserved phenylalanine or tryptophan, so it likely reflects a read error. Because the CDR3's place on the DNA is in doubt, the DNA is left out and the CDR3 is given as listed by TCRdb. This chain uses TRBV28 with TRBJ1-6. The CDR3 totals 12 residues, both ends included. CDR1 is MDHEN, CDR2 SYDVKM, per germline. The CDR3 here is CASSTAGVIPLV.

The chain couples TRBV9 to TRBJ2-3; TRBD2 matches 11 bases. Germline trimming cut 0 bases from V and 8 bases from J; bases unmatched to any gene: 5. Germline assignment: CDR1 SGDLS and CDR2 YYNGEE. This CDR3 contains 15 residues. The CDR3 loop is CASSVARLAGTTQYF. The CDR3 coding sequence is TGTGCCAGCAGCGTAGCCCGACTAGCGGGGACTACGCAGTATTTT.

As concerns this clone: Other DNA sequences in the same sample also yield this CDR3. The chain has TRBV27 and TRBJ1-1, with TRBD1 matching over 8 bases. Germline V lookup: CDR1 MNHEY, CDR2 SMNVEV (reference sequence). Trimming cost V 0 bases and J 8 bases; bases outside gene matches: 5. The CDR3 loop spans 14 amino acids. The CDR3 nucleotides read TGTGCCAGCAGTTTATCAACAGGGGGGACCGAAGCTTTCTTT. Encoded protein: CASSLSTGGTEAFF.

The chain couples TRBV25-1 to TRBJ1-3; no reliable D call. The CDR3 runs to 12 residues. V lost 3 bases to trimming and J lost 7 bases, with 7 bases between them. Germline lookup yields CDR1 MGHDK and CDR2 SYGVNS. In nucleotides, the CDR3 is TGTGCCAGCAGTGAGAGCCGGAACACCATATATTTT. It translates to CASSESRNTIYF.

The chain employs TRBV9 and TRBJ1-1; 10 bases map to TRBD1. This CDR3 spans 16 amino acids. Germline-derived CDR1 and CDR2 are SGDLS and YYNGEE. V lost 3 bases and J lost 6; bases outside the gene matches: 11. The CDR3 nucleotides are TGTGCCAGCAGCGCTGCCGACAGGGGGCGCGGCGCTGAAGCTTTCTTT. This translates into CASSAADRGRGAEAFF.

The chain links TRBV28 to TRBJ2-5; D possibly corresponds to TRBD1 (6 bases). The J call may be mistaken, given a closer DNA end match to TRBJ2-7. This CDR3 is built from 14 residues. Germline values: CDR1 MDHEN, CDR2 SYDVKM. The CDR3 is CASSLPSTGNEQYF. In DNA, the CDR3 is TGTGCCAGCAGTTTACCCTCGACAGGTAACGAGCAGTACTTC.

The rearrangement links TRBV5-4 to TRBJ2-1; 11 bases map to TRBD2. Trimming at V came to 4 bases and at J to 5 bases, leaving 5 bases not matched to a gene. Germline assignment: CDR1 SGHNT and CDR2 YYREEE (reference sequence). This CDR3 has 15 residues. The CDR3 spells CASSRPSGGNNEQFF. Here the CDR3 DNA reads TGTGCCAGCAGCCGCCCTAGCGGGGGGAACAATGAGCAGTTCTTC.

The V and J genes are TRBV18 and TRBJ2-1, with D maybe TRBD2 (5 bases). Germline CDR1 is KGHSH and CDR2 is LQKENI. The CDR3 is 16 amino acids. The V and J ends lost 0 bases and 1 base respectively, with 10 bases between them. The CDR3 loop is CASSPPTSGSYNEQFF. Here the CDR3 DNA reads TGTGCCAGCTCACCACCCACAAGCGGATCCTACAATGAGCAGTTCTTC.

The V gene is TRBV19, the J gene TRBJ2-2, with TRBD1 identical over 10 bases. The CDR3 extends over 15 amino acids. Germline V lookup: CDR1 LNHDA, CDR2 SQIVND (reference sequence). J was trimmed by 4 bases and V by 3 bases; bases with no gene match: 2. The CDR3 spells CASSMGQGRTGELFF. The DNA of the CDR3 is TGTGCCAGTAGTATGGGACAGGGGCGCACCGGGGAGCTGTTTTTT.

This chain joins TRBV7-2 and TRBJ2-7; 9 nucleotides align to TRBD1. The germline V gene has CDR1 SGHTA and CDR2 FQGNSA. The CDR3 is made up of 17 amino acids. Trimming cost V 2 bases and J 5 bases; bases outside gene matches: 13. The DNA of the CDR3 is TGTGCCAGCAGCTTACAACCCCCCGGGACAGGGTTAAACGAGCAGTACTTC. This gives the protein CASSLQPPGTGLNEQYF.

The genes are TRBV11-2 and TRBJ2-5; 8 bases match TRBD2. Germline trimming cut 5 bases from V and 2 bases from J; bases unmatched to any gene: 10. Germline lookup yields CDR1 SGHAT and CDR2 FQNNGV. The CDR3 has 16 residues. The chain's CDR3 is CASSLTPGGRQETQYF. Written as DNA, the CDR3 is TGTGCCAGCAGCCTCACCCCGGGGGGGCGGCAAGAGACCCAGTACTTC. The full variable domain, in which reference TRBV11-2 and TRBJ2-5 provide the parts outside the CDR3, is EAGVAQSPRYKIIEKRQSVAFWCNPISGHATLYWYQQILGQGPKLLIQFQNNGVVDDSQLPKDRFSAERLKGVDSTLKIQPAKLEDSAVYLCASSLTPGGRQETQYFGPGTRLLVL.

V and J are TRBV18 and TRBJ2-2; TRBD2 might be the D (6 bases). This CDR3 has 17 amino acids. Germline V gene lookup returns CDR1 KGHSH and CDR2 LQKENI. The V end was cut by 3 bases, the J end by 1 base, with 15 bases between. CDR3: CASSPRAAGRNTGELFF. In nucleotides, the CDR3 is TGTGCCAGCTCACCTAGGGCCGCCGGGAGGAACACCGGGGAGCTGTTTTTT.

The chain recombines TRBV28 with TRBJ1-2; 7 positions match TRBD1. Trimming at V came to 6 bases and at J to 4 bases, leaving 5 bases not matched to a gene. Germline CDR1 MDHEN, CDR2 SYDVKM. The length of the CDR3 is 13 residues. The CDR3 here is CASRSGQVYGYTF. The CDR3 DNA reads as TGTGCCAGCAGATCCGGACAGGTCTATGGCTACACCTTC.